The clone carrying this T cell receptor beta chain has only a few counts. Its specificity is unknown. The PCR made use of 60 Vbeta and 13 Jbeta primers. Clones were read by immunoSEQ multiplex PCR, and TCRdb kept only the in-frame ones, dropping some. The sample yields 70,000 to 95,000 clones, around 76% seen once. The data stem from a study of cytomegalovirus exposure and HLA in healthy donors. General study results and limits: Researchers left out some V segments, among them TRBV6-2 and TRBV6-3, as indistinguishable. Evidence from a later analysis indicated that most CMV-associated TCR beta chains looked HLA-restricted. TCR beta chain V- and J-gene trimming was linked, in a later analysis, to a missense variant in DCLRE1C. In an earlier analysis, in some 500 donors, most V segments appeared productive either ~90% or ~30% of the time.

CDR1 and CDR2 (germline): MNHNS, SASEGT. Trimming cost V 6 bases and J 2 bases; bases outside gene matches: 3. The CDR3 is made up of 15 amino acids. This chain uses TRBV6-1 with TRBJ2-6; TRBD1 matches at 8 bases. The clonotype comes from a man younger than 40 in good health and CMV-seropositive. Source material: PBMCs. CDR3 amino acids: CASRATGAGANVLTF. The CDR3 region has the DNA TGTGCCAGCAGGGCGACAGGGGCTGGGGCCAACGTCCTGACTTTC.